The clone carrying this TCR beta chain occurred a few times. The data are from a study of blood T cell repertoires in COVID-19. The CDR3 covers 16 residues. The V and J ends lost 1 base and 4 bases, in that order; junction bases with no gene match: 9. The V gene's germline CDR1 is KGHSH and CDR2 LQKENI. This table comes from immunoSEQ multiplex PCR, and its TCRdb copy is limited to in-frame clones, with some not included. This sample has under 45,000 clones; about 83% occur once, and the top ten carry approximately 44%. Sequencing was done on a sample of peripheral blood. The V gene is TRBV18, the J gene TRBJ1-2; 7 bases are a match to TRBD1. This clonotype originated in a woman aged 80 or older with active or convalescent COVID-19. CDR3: CASSPLRTGESYGYTF. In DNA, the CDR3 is TGTGCCAGCTCACCACTAAGGACAGGAGAATCCTATGGCTACACCTTC.